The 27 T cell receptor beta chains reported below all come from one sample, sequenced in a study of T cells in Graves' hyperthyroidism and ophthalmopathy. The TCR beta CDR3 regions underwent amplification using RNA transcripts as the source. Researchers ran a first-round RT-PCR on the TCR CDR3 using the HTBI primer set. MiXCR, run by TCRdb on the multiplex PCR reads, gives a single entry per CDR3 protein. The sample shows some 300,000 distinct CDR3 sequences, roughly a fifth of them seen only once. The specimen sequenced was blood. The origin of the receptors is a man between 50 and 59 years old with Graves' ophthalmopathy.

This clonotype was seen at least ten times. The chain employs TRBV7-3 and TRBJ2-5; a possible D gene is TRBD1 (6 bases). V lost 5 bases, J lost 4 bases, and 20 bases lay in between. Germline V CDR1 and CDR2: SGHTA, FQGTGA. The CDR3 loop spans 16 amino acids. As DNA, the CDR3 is TGTGCCAGCAGCCCCAACAGGGCTCAGGGCGGAGAGACCCAGTACTTC. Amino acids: CASSPNRAQGGETQYF.

CDR3 sequence: CATGRTRIGEAFF. DNA of the CDR3: TGTGCCACCGGTAGGACAAGGATTGGGGAAGCTTTCTTT. The chain has TRBV5-4 and TRBJ1-1, with D possibly TRBD1 on 5 matching bases. Trimming took 9 bases from V and 8 from J, leaving 20 bases between them. Germline V gene sequence: CDR1 SGHNT, CDR2 YYREEE (reference sequence). The CDR3 consists of 13 residues.

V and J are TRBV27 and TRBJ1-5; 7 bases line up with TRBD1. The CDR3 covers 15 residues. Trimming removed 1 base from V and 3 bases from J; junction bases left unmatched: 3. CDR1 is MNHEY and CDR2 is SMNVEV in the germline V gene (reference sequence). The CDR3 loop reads CASSLWGQLNQPQHF. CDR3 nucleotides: TGTGCCAGCAGTTTATGGGGACAGCTCAATCAGCCCCAGCATTTT.

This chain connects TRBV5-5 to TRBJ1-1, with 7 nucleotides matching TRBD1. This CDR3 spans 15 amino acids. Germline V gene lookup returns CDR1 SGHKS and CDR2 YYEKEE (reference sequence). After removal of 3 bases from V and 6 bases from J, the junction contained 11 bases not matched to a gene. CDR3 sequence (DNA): TGTGCCAGCAGCTCCTACAGGGGCCCTGGGGCTGAAGCTTTCTTT. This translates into CASSSYRGPGAEAFF.

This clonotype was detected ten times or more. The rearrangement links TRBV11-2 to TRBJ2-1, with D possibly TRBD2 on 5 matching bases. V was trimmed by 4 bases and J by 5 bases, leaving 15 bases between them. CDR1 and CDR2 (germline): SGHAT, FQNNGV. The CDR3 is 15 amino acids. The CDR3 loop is CASSSIKGRDNEQFF. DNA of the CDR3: TGTGCCAGCAGCTCCATTAAAGGGAGAGACAATGAGCAGTTCTTC.

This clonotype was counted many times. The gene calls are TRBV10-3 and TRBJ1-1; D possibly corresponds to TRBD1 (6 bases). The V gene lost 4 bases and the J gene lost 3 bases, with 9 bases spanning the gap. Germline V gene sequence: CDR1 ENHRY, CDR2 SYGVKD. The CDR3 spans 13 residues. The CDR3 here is CAISAKGDTEAFF. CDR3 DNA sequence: TGTGCCATCAGTGCGAAGGGGGACACTGAAGCTTTCTTT.

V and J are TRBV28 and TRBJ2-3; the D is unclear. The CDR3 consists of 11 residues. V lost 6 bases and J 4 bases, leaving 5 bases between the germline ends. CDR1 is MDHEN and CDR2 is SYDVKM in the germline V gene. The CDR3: CASRGPDTQYF. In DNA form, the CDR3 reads TGTGCCAGCAGGGGTCCAGATACGCAGTATTTT.

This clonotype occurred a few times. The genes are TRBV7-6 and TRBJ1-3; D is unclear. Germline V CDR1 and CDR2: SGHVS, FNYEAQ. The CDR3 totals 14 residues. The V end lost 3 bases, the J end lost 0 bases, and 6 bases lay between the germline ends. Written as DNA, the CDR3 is TGTGCCAGCAGCTTGGCCGTCTCTGGAAACACCATATATTTT. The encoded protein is CASSLAVSGNTIYF. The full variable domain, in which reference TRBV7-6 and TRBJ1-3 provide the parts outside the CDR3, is GAGVSQSPRYKVTKRGQDVALRCDPISGHVSLYWYRQALGQGPEFLTYFNYEAQQDKSGLPNDRFSAERPEGSISTLTIQRTEQRDSAMYRCASSLAVSGNTIYFGEGSWLTVV.

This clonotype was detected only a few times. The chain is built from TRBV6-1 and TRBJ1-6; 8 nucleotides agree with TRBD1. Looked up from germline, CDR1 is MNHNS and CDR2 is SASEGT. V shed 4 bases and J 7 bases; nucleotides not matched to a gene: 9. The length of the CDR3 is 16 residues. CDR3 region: CASSGPPQGANSPLHF. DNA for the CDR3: TGTGCCAGCAGTGGGCCCCCCCAGGGGGCCAATTCACCCCTCCACTTT.

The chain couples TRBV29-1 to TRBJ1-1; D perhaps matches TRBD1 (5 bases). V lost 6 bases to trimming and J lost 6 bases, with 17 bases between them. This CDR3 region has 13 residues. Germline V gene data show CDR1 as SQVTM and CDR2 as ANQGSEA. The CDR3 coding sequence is TGCAGCGTCGCAGGATTAGGGACCGCTGAAGCTTTCTTT. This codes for CSVAGLGTAEAFF.

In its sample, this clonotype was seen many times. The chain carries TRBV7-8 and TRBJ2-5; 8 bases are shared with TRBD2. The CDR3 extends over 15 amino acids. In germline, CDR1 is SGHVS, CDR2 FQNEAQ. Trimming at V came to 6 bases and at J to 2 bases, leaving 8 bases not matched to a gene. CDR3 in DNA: TGTGCCAGCAGTGTCCGGCCTAGCGGGCAAGAGACCCAGTACTTC. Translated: CASSVRPSGQETQYF.

The CDR3 DNA sequence: TGCAGTGCTAGAGAACCCAGCGGGAAAGGAGTAGATACGCAGTATTTT. Translating it yields CSAREPSGKGVDTQYF. The chain uses TRBV20-1 and TRBJ2-3; 7 bases match TRBD2. Trimming took 0 bases from V and 5 from J; bases not matched to a gene: 11. This CDR3 spans 16 amino acids. CDR1 DFQATT and CDR2 SNEGSKA come from the germline V gene (reference sequence).

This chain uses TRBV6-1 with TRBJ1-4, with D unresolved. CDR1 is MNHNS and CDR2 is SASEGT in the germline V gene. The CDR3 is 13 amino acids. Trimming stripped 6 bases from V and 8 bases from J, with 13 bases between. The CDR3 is CASREIGKEKLFF. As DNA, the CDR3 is TGTGCCAGCAGAGAAATCGGGAAAGAAAAACTGTTTTTT.

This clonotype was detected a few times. CDR3 bases: TGTGCCAGCAGCCAGTCTCCGGGGGGAGGTGAGACCCAGTACTTC. Translating it yields CASSQSPGGGETQYF. V and J are TRBV3-1 and TRBJ2-5; 7 bases agree with TRBD2. V dropped 3 bases and J dropped 5; count of bases not matched to a gene: 9. CDR3 size: 15 residues. CDR1 and CDR2 from the germline V gene are LGHDT and YNNKEL (reference sequence).

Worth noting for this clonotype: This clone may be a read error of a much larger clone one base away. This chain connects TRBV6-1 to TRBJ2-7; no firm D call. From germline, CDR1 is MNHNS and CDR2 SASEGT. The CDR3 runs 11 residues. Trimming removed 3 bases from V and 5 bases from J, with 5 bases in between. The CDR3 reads CASSDGHEQYF. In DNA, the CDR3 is TGTGCCAGCAGTGACGGGCACGAGCAGTACTTC.

The CDR3 protein is CASRGDSYNQPQHF. The CDR3 coding sequence is TGTGCCAGCAGAGGGGACAGCTACAATCAGCCCCAGCATTTT. The chain employs TRBV2 and TRBJ1-5; 7 bases fit TRBD1. From germline, CDR1 is SNHLY and CDR2 FYNNEI. The CDR3 extends over 14 amino acids. Trimming removed 6 bases from V and 3 bases from J; junction bases left unmatched: 5.

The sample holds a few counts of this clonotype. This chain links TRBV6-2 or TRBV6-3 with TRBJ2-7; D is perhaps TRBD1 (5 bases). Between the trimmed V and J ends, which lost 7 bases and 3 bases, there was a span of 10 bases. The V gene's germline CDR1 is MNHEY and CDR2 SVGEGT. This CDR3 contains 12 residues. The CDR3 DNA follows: TGTGCCAGCACCGACAGCCTCTACGAGCAGTACTTC. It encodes CASTDSLYEQYF.

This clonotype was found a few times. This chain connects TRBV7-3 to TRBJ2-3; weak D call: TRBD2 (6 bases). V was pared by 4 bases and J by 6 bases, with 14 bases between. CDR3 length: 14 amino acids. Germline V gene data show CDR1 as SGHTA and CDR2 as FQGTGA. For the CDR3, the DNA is TGTGCCAGCAGCTCGGGAGCCCCTAGGGATACGCAGTATTTT. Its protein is CASSSGAPRDTQYF.

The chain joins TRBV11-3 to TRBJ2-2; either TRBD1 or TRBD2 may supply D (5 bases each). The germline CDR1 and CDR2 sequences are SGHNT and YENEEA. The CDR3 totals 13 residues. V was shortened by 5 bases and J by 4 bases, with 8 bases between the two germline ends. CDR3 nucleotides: TGTGCCAGCAGCCGGGACGGCACCGGGGAGCTGTTTTTT. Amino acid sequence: CASSRDGTGELFF.

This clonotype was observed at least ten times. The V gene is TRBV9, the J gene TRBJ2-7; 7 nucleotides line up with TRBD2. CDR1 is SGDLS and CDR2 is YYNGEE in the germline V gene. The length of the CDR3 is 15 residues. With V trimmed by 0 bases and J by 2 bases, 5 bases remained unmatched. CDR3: CASSVGSAGTYEQYF. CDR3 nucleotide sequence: TGTGCCAGCAGCGTAGGTTCAGCGGGGACCTACGAGCAGTACTTC. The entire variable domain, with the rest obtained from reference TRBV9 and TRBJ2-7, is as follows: DSGVTQTPKHLITATGQRVTLRCSPRSGDLSVYWYQQSLDQGLQFLIQYYNGEERAKGNILERFSAQQFPDLHSELNLSSLELGDSALYFCASSVGSAGTYEQYFGPGTRLTVT.

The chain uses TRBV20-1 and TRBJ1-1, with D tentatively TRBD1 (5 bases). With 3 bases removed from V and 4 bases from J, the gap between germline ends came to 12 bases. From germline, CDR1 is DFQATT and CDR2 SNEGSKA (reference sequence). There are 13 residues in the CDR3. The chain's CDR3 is CSASGRAGTEAFF. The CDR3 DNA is TGCAGTGCTAGTGGCAGGGCGGGCACTGAAGCTTTCTTT.

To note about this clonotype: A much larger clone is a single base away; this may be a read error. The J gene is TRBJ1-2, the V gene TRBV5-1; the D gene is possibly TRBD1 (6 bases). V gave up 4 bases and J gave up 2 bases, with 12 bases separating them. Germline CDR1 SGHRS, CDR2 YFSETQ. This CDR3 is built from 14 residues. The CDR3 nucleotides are TGCGCCAGCAGCATGGACAGTCCCAACTATGGCTACACCTTC. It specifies CASSMDSPNYGYTF.

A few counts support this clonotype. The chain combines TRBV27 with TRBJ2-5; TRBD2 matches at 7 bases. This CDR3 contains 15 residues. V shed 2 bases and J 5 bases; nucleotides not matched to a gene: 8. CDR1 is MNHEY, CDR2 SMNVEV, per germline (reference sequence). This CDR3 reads CASSLQAGPGETQYF. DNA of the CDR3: TGTGCCAGCAGTTTACAAGCGGGGCCTGGGGAGACCCAGTACTTC.

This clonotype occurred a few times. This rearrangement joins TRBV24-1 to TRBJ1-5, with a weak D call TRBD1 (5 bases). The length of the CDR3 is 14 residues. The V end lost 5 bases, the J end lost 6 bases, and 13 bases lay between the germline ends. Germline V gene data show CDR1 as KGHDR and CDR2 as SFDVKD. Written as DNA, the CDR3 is TGTGCCACCAGTGGGGAGGGGATGGGTCAGCCCCAGCATTTT. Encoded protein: CATSGEGMGQPQHF.

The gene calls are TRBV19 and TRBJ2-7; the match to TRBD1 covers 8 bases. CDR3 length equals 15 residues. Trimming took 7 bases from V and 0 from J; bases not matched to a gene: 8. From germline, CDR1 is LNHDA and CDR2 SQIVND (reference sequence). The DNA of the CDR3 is TGTGCCAGTACCCCAGAGGACAGGGTCTCCTACGAGCAGTACTTC. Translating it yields CASTPEDRVSYEQYF.

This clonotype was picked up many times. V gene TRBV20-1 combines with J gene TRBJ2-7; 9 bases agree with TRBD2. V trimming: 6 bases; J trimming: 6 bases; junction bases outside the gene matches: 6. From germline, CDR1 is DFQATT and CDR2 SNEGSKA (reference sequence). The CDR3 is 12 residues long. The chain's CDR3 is CSATPAGGEQYF. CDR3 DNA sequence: TGCAGTGCAACCCCAGCGGGAGGCGAGCAGTACTTC.

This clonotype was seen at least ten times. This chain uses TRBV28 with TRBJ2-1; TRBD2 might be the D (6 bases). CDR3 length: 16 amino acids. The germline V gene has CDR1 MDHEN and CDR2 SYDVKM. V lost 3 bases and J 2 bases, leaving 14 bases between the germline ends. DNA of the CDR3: TGTGCCAGCAGTTTTAGGACTACGGGAACCTACAATGAGCAGTTCTTC. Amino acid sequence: CASSFRTTGTYNEQFF.